This TCR beta chain stems from a study of T cell responses to AZD1222 COVID-19 vaccine. Overall study results and limits: Regions 160-218 and 743-854 held dominance among vaccine-associated CD4 TCRs, which spanned spike.

Clones were read by immunoSEQ multiplex PCR, and TCRdb kept only the in-frame ones, dropping some. This sample has 100,000 to 140,000 clones, with around 92% found just once. Turning to this clone: Its antigen is still unknown.

The CDR3 has 13 residues. V was clipped by 3 bases and J by 3 bases, with 8 bases between them. This chain uses TRBV12-3 or TRBV12-4 with TRBJ1-1; D not certain. The clonotype originates from an adult in good health. Sequences were derived from peripheral blood, sampled on day 0 of AZD1222 vaccination. Here the CDR3 DNA reads TGTGCCAGCAGTTTGAAAGGAGACACTGAAGCTTTCTTT. It encodes CASSLKGDTEAFF.